What follows is one T cell receptor (beta chain) and its context. Its cognate antigen is unknown. The Oncomine TCR Beta short-read assay sequenced DNA from cultured CD4+ T cells. One entry per CDR3 protein, called by TCRdb with MiXCR from the PCR reads. Of 4,000 to 6,000 distinct CDR3 sequences detected, around four fifths appear once; the ten largest clones hold over 15%. These data belong to a study of vaccination and CD4 T cells after COVID-19. The sample's treatment: approximately nine-day PBMC culture with coronavirus spike peptide pools or control peptides (ViraFEST assay). Before TCRs were sequenced, ViraFEST expanded antigen-specific T cells with peptide pools. The clonotype comes from a human donor who had recovered from COVID-19. The sample comprised CD4+ T cells from blood, cultured in vitro.

The CDR3 DNA is TGTGCCAGCAGGTTGGGCAGGGAAGAGACCCAGTACTTC. This encodes CASRLGREETQYF. The V and J genes are TRBV6-1 and TRBJ2-5; D possibly corresponds to TRBD1 (5 bases). Trimming removed 6 bases at V and 3 bases at J, with 11 bases between. This CDR3 is built from 13 residues. Germline assignment: CDR1 MNHNS and CDR2 SASEGT.